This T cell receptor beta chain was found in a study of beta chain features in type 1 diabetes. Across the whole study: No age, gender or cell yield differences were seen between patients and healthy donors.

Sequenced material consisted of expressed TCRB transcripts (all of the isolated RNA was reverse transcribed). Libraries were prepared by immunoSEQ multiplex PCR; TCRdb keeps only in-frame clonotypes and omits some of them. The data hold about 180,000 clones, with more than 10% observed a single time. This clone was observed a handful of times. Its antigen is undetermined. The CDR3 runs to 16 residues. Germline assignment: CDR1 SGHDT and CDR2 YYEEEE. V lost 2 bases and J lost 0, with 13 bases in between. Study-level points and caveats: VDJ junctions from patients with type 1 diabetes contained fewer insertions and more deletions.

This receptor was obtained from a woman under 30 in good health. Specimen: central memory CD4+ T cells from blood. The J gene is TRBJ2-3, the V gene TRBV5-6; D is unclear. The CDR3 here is CASSFILLRSTDTQYF. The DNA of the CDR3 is TGTGCCAGCAGCTTTATACTGCTCCGGAGCACAGATACGCAGTATTTT.